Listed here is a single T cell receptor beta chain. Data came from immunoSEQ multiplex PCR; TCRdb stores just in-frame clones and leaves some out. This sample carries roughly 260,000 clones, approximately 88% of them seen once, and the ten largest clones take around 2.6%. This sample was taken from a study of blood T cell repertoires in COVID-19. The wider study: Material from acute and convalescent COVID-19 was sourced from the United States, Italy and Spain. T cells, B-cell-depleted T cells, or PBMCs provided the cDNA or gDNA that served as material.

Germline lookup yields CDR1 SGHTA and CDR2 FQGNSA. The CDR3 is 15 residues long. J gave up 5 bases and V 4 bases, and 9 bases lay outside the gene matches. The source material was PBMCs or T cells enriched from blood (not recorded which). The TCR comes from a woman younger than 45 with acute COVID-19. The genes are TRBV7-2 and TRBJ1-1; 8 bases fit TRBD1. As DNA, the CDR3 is TGTGCCAGCAGCTCACAGGGGGTGGTGAGTACTGAAGCTTTCTTT. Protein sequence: CASSSQGVVSTEAFF.